This T cell receptor (beta chain) was captured by sequencing in a study of blood T cell repertoires in COVID-19. Study details: Donors in the United States, Italy and Spain gave samples during acute or convalescent COVID-19.

This clone is a singleton in its sample. CDR3 length equals 13 residues. Germline assignment: CDR1 MNHEY and CDR2 SVGAGI. Trimming left V 8 bases short and J 4 bases short, with 12 bases between. Assay used: immunoSEQ multiplex PCR; TCRdb lists only in-frame clones, some missing. The sample lists more than 110,000 clones; around 85% were seen once. The sequencing input was peripheral blood. This chain joins TRBV6-5 and TRBJ1-5; weak D call: TRBD1 (5 bases). This receptor was taken from a man aged 50-60 years with acute or convalescent COVID-19. This CDR3 is CASGGGTNQPQHF. CDR3 DNA sequence: TGTGCCAGCGGGGGGGGGACTAATCAGCCCCAGCATTTT.